The next 24 T cell receptor beta chains were all read from a single sample in a study of cytomegalovirus exposure and HLA in healthy donors. PCR employed 60 Vbeta and 13 Jbeta primers. TCRdb keeps only in-frame clones here, not all; method: immunoSEQ multiplex PCR. Among approximately 110,000 clones listed, around 85% were seen once. Material for sequencing was PBMCs. Receptors were obtained from a man younger than 40 in good health and CMV-seropositive.

The genes are TRBV19 and TRBJ1-1; D not resolved. Looked up from germline, CDR1 is LNHDA and CDR2 is SQIVND (reference sequence). The germline V and J ends were trimmed by 1 base and 6 bases, with 9 bases remaining between them. This CDR3 has 13 amino acids. Here the CDR3 DNA reads TGTGCCAGTAGTATAGTAGGGAGCCCTGAAGCTTTCTTT. Translation gives CASSIVGSPEAFF.

The chain employs TRBV6-1 and TRBJ2-3; tentative D call: TRBD1 (7 bases). Germline V lookup: CDR1 MNHNS, CDR2 SASEGT. Trimming removed 1 base from V and 2 bases from J, with 13 bases in between. CDR3 length: 16 residues. The CDR3 DNA reads as TGTGCCAGCAGTGAAGAGGCGGGACAGATCACAGATACGCAGTATTTT. It is translated as CASSEEAGQITDTQYF.

The rearrangement uses TRBV9 and TRBJ2-1; 11 positions agree with TRBD1. V gave up 0 bases and J gave up 3 bases; unmatched junction bases: 2. Germline V gene sequence: CDR1 SGDLS, CDR2 YYNGEE. This CDR3 region has 16 residues. CDR3 residues: CASSVGGTGGYNEQFF. CDR3 coding DNA: TGTGCCAGCAGCGTAGGAGGGACAGGGGGCTACAATGAGCAGTTCTTC.

In its sample, this clone was seen once. The chain recombines TRBV5-1 with TRBJ1-6; D gene uncertain. With 1 base removed from V and 3 bases from J, the gap between germline ends came to 14 bases. CDR1 and CDR2 from the germline V gene are SGHRS and YFSETQ. The CDR3 is made up of 17 amino acids. In DNA form, the CDR3 reads TGCGCCAGCAGCTTGATTAAGGACGGGAACTATAATTCACCCCTCCACTTT. This translates into CASSLIKDGNYNSPLHF.

The CDR3 nucleotides are TGTGCCAGCACTGACAGGGCTGCCGGCTACACCTTC. Its translation: CASTDRAAGYTF. The chain joins TRBV7-8 to TRBJ1-2; 7 bases match TRBD1. The germline V gene encodes CDR1 SGHVS and CDR2 FQNEAQ. This CDR3 has 12 amino acids. V was clipped by 7 bases and J by 8 bases; unmatched bases: 7.

The CDR3 sequence is CASSQEVAGYYNEQFF. The CDR3 DNA follows: TGTGCCAGCAGCCAAGAAGTAGCGGGGTACTACAATGAGCAGTTCTTC. The chain is built from TRBV4-2 and TRBJ2-1; the match to TRBD2 covers 8 bases. Germline V CDR1 and CDR2: LGHNA, YNFKEQ. V shed 0 bases, J shed 3 bases, and the junction held 4 bases outside the gene matches. This CDR3 region has 16 residues.

The chain carries TRBV2 and TRBJ2-5; the match to TRBD1 covers 10 bases. This CDR3 spans 13 amino acids. V trimming: 6 bases; J trimming: 5 bases; junction bases outside the gene matches: 3. Germline values: CDR1 SNHLY, CDR2 FYNNEI. Here the CDR3 reads CASRGTGEETQYF. For the CDR3, the DNA is TGTGCCAGCAGGGGGACAGGGGAGGAGACCCAGTACTTC.

V gene TRBV11-2 combines with J gene TRBJ1-1, with 8 bases identical to TRBD1. CDR3 length equals 16 residues. The V and J ends lost 5 bases and 1 base, in that order; junction bases with no gene match: 9. Germline CDR1 SGHAT, CDR2 FQNNGV. CDR3 amino acids: CASSPKDRAPNTEAFF. The CDR3 nucleotides read TGTGCCAGCAGCCCGAAGGACAGGGCTCCGAACACTGAAGCTTTCTTT.

This clone occurred once. The chain employs TRBV18 and TRBJ1-4; no reliable D call. Germline lookup yields CDR1 KGHSH and CDR2 LQKENI. Between the trimmed V and J ends, which lost 4 bases and 0 bases, there was a span of 9 bases. This CDR3 spans 15 amino acids. CDR3 nucleotides: TGTGCCAGCTCACGGCGGCGTGCAACTAATGAAAAACTGTTTTTT. Translation: CASSRRRATNEKLFF.

The rearrangement joins TRBV7-8 to TRBJ2-5; 7 nucleotides agree with TRBD1. CDR3 size: 15 residues. With V trimmed by 3 bases and J by 1 base, 5 bases remained unmatched. Germline loops: CDR1 SGHVS, CDR2 FQNEAQ. The DNA for the CDR3 is TGTGCCAGCAGCTTCGAACAGGGGCCCCAAGAGACCCAGTACTTC. This sequence encodes CASSFEQGPQETQYF.

V and J are TRBV5-4 and TRBJ1-6, with D perhaps TRBD1 (5 bases). Germline V gene data show CDR1 as SGHNT and CDR2 as YYREEE (reference sequence). This CDR3 is 18 amino acids long. Trimming shortened V by 4 bases and J by 0 bases, and 17 bases separated the two germline ends. CDR3 region: CASSRGGQGGSYNSPLHF. Here the CDR3 DNA reads TGTGCCAGCAGCAGGGGAGGTCAGGGCGGCTCCTATAATTCACCCCTCCACTTT.

Only one count was recorded for this clone. The genes are TRBV4-2 and TRBJ1-2; tentatively, D is TRBD1 (6 bases). There are 15 residues in the CDR3. CDR1 is LGHNA and CDR2 is YNFKEQ in the germline V gene. Trimming took 0 bases from V and 7 from J, leaving 15 bases between them. CDR3 DNA: TGTGCCAGCAGCCAAGATTCAACAGGGAGCACTGGCTACACCTTC. This encodes CASSQDSTGSTGYTF.

The V gene is TRBV7-2, the J gene TRBJ1-6, with D possibly being TRBD1 (6 bases). Trimming left V 4 bases short and J 10 bases short, with 14 bases between. Germline V CDR1 and CDR2: SGHTA, FQGNSA. The CDR3 has 14 residues. The CDR3 DNA follows: TGTGCCAGCAGCTCGCAGGGGCAGAAGTCACCCCTCCACTTT. Its protein product is CASSSQGQKSPLHF. Based on the CDR3 plus reference TRBV7-2 and TRBJ1-6, the full variable domain is GAGVSQSPSNKVTEKGKDVELRCDPISGHTALYWYRQSLGQGLEFLIYFQGNSAPDKSGLPSDRFSAERTGGSVSTLTIQRTQQEDSAVYLCASSSQGQKSPLHFGNGTRLTVT.

The chain links TRBV5-4 to TRBJ1-6; 11 bases agree with TRBD1. The CDR3 is 14 residues long. With 3 bases clipped from V and 10 bases from J, the junction kept 3 bases outside the gene matches. Germline CDR1 SGHNT, CDR2 YYREEE (reference sequence). In nucleotides, the CDR3 is TGTGCCAGCAGCTCGGGACAGGGGGGGTCACCCCTCCACTTT. Translation: CASSSGQGGSPLHF.

This clone was seen only once. This chain joins TRBV7-2 and TRBJ2-7, with D unclear. The CDR3 covers 11 residues. Trimming took off 5 bases at V and 3 bases at J, with 5 bases between the two ends. Germline V lookup: CDR1 SGHTA, CDR2 FQGNSA. The CDR3 here is CASSQDYEQYF. CDR3 nucleotide sequence: TGTGCCAGCAGCCAGGACTACGAGCAGTACTTC.

The rearrangement links TRBV27 to TRBJ2-5; 8 bases are shared with TRBD2. Germline V lookup: CDR1 MNHEY, CDR2 SMNVEV (reference sequence). The CDR3 has 14 residues. J gave up 5 bases and V 6 bases, and 8 bases lay outside the gene matches. The CDR3 DNA reads as TGTGCCAGCAGCATAGCGGGGTGGGGGGAGACCCAGTACTTC. Translation: CASSIAGWGETQYF.

This chain connects TRBV7-8 to TRBJ2-2; possibly TRBD1 for D (6 bases). Per the germline V gene, CDR1 is SGHVS and CDR2 is FQNEAQ. V was shortened by 2 bases and J by 5 bases, with 21 bases between the two germline ends. This CDR3 contains 18 residues. The CDR3 DNA reads TGTGCCAGCAGCTTAAGGGGGACGAGGGTTATAGAAACCGGGGAGCTGTTTTTT. Translation: CASSLRGTRVIETGELFF.

This clone occurred a few times. This chain connects TRBV9 to TRBJ1-6, with 7 bases identical to TRBD1. Trimming cost V 0 bases and J 7 bases; bases outside gene matches: 4. The CDR3 length is 15 residues. The germline V gene encodes CDR1 SGDLS and CDR2 YYNGEE. The DNA of the CDR3 is TGTGCCAGCAGCGTAGGGCGACAGGGCAATTCACCCCTCCACTTT. It encodes CASSVGRQGNSPLHF. The complete variable domain, with remaining parts taken from reference TRBV9 and TRBJ1-6, reads DSGVTQTPKHLITATGQRVTLRCSPRSGDLSVYWYQQSLDQGLQFLIQYYNGEERAKGNILERFSAQQFPDLHSELNLSSLELGDSALYFCASSVGRQGNSPLHFGNGTRLTVT.

The rearrangement uses TRBV5-4 and TRBJ2-7, with a weak D call TRBD1 (6 bases). Trimming cost V 2 bases and J 2 bases, with 14 bases left between them. Germline V lookup: CDR1 SGHNT, CDR2 YYREEE (reference sequence). This CDR3 has 15 residues. The CDR3 region has the DNA TGTGCCAGCAGCTTATCGACAGGAAGTACCTACGAGCAGTACTTC. Its translation: CASSLSTGSTYEQYF.

The chain joins TRBV4-1 to TRBJ1-2, with 10 bases fitting TRBD1. V lost 4 bases and J lost 8; bases outside the gene matches: 10. The CDR3 is 15 residues long. Germline loops: CDR1 MGHRA, CDR2 YSYEKL. Here the CDR3 DNA reads TGCGCCAGCAGCCCTCCTGGACAGGGGGGTCGGGGCTACACCTTC. It is translated as CASSPPGQGGRGYTF.

The J gene is TRBJ2-5, the V gene TRBV7-8, with a weak D call TRBD2 (7 bases). The germline V and J ends were trimmed by 5 bases and 7 bases, with 17 bases remaining between them. Germline V gene data show CDR1 as SGHVS and CDR2 as FQNEAQ. CDR3 length: 14 amino acids. The CDR3 DNA reads as TGTGCCAGCAGCCGTCGGGGGGCGCGGGGGACCCAGTACTTC. Translated: CASSRRGARGTQYF.

The chain couples TRBV25-1 to TRBJ2-7, with a weak D call TRBD2 (5 bases). Trimming stripped 8 bases from V and 8 bases from J, with 22 bases between. CDR3 length: 14 amino acids. Germline CDR1 is MGHDK and CDR2 is SYGVNS. As DNA, the CDR3 is TGTGCCAGCGAAGATACCGGGAACCTAGATAAGCAGTACTTC. Translated: CASEDTGNLDKQYF.

This clone occurred a few times. This chain uses TRBV4-3 with TRBJ2-6, with D possibly being TRBD2 (6 bases). Between the trimmed V and J ends, which lost 0 bases and 2 bases, there was a span of 8 bases. This CDR3 contains 16 residues. The germline gives CDR1 LGHNA, CDR2 YSLEER. Here the CDR3 DNA reads TGCGCCAGCAGCCAAGACCCGGGGGCTGGGGCCAACGTCCTGACTTTC. Protein: CASSQDPGAGANVLTF.

The J gene is TRBJ1-6, the V gene TRBV18; the match to TRBD1 covers 10 bases. The CDR3 loop spans 16 amino acids. V was clipped by 7 bases and J by 9 bases; unmatched bases: 12. Germline V gene lookup returns CDR1 KGHSH and CDR2 LQKENI. The CDR3 sequence is CASCAGTGDGGSPLHF. The CDR3 DNA reads TGTGCCAGCTGTGCCGGGACAGGGGACGGCGGTTCACCCCTCCACTTT.